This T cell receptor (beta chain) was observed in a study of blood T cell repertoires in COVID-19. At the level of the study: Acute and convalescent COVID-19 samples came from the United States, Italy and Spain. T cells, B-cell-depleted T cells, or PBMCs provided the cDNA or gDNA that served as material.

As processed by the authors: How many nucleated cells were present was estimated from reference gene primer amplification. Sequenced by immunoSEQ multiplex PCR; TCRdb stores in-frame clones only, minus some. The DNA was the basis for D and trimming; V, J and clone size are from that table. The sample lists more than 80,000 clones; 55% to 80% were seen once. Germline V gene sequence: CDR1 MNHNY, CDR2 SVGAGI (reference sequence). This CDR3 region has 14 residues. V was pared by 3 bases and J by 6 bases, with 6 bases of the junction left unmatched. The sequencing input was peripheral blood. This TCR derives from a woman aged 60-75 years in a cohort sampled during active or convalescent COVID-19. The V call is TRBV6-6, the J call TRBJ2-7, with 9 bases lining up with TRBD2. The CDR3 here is CASSYSLAGTEQYF. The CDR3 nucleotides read TGTGCCAGCAGTTATTCTCTAGCGGGGACCGAGCAGTACTTC.